The present T cell receptor (beta chain) was sequenced within a study of early T cells in non-severe SARS-CoV-2 infection. The V and J ends lost 8 bases and 2 bases, in that order; junction bases with no gene match: 9. The CDR3 spans 16 residues. Germline-derived CDR1 and CDR2 are MNHEY and SVGEGT. Each single cDNA molecule received a unique molecular identifier. Each CDR3 protein gets one entry after TCRdb re-called the 5' RACE reads with MiXCR. In the table there are approximately 80,000 distinct CDR3 sequences, about 11% of which are singletons. This clonotype was observed at least ten times. The specimen comprised whole blood, sampled at baseline. This sequence was found in an adult who was a healthcare worker with PCR-confirmed SARS-CoV-2 infection or an uninfected control (not recorded which). The chain employs TRBV6-2 or TRBV6-3 and TRBJ2-1; 10 bases are a match to TRBD2. The CDR3 sequence: CASRASGGLTYNEQFF. The CDR3 coding sequence is TGTGCCAGCCGCGCTAGCGGGGGCCTTACCTACAATGAGCAGTTCTTC.